Sequencing of this TCR beta chain was carried out in a study of T cell responses to AZD1222 COVID-19 vaccine. The CDR3 consists of 16 residues. V trimming: 1 base; J trimming: 4 bases; junction bases outside the gene matches: 3. Germline values: CDR1 MGHRA, CDR2 YSYEKL. The protocol was immunoSEQ multiplex PCR, while the TCRdb copy is restricted to in-frame clones and leaves out a portion. This table holds about 110,000 clones, approximately 87% found once. Notes on the study in general: It was only a handful of AZD1222 recipients who were seropositive at baseline. Nearly half of spike-specific TCRs reportedly target unmutated variant regions. The donor cohort was predominantly white British with a female majority, and clonal diversity may have been underestimated.

As regards this clone: What it binds is unknown.

The gene calls are TRBV4-1 and TRBJ2-1; TRBD2 matches 11 bases. The TCR originated in an adult who received the AZD1222 COVID-19 vaccine. The sequences come from peripheral blood, collected 28 days after the second AZD1222 dose. As DNA, the CDR3 is TGCGCCAGCAGCCAAGTGGGACTAGCGGCGTACAATGAGCAGTTCTTC. This encodes CASSQVGLAAYNEQFF.